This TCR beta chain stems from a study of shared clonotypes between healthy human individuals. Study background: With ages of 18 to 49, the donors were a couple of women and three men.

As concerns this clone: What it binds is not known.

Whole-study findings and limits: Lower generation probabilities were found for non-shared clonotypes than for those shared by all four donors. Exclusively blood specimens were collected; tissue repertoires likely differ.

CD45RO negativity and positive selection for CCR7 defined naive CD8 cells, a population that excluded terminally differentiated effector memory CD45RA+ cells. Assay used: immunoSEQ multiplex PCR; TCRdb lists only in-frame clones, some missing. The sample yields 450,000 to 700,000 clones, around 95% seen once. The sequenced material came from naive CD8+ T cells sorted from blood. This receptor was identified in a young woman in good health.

CDR3 sequence: CASRQGKSYNEQFF. The CDR3, as DNA: TGTGCCAGCAGACAGGGGAAATCCTACAATGAGCAGTTCTTC. The genes are TRBV27 and TRBJ2-1; 7 bases map to TRBD1. V lost 6 bases, J lost 1 base, and 3 bases stayed unmatched. CDR1 and CDR2 (germline): MNHEY, SMNVEV (reference sequence). The CDR3 runs 14 residues.